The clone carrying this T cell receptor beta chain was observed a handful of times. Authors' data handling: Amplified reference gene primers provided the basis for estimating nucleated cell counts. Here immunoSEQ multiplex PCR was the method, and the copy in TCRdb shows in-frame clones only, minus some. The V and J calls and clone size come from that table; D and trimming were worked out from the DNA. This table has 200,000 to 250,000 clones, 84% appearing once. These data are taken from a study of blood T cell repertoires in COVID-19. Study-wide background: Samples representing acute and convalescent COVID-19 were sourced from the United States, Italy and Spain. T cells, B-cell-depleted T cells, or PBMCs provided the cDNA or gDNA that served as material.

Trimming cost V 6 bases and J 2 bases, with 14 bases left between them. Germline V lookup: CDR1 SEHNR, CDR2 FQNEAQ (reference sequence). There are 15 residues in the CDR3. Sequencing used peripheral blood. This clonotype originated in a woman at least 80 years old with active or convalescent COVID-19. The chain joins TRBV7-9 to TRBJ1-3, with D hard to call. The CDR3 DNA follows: TGTGCCAGCAGTCCTACGGGGAGGGCTGGAAACACCATATATTTT. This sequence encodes CASSPTGRAGNTIYF.